Following are 13 T cell receptor beta chains from one sample sequenced in a study of blood T cell repertoires in COVID-19. The assay was immunoSEQ multiplex PCR, and TCRdb's table has in-frame clones only and misses some. The data contain some 330,000 clones, 88% of them singletons. Sequencing was carried out using peripheral blood. The receptors stem from a woman in her forties or fifties with active or convalescent COVID-19.

The sample holds a few counts of this clone. The chain employs TRBV7-8 and TRBJ1-4, with TRBD1 matching 8 bases. The length of the CDR3 is 15 residues. The ends lost 5 bases at V and 3 bases at J; junction bases unmatched: 5. Germline CDR1 reads SGHVS; CDR2 reads FQNEAQ. The CDR3 DNA reads TGTGCCAGCAGCGCAGGGACAGGCTCTAATGAAAAACTGTTTTTT. It specifies CASSAGTGSNEKLFF.

This clone was seen once. V is TRBV11-3 and J is TRBJ2-2; no clear D. With 1 base removed from V and 3 bases from J, the gap between germline ends came to 9 bases. CDR1 is SGHNT and CDR2 is YENEEA in the germline V gene. The CDR3 is 15 residues long. The CDR3 nucleotides are TGTGCCAGCAGCTTAGGCGTTTCGGACACCGGGGAGCTGTTTTTT. Its translation is CASSLGVSDTGELFF.

The rearrangement links TRBV11-2 to TRBJ1-1; maybe TRBD1 (5 bases). The ends were cut back, 3 bases at V and 1 base at J, with 9 bases in the middle. Germline CDR1 reads SGHAT; CDR2 reads FQNNGV. This CDR3 spans 14 amino acids. CDR3 loop: CASSLTAPNTEAFF. The DNA for the CDR3 is TGTGCCAGCAGCTTGACAGCACCGAACACTGAAGCTTTCTTT.

The V call is TRBV19, the J call TRBJ1-5; 9 positions agree with TRBD1. Germline CDR1 LNHDA, CDR2 SQIVND (reference sequence). This CDR3 spans 16 amino acids. The CDR3 nucleotides read TGTGCATCCGGGACAGGGAGGGGAAGGAGCAATCAGCCCCAGCATTTT. Encoded protein: CASGTGRGRSNQPQHF.

This clone has a handful of counts. CDR3 sequence reads: CASSPPGQTNYGYTF. In nucleotides, the CDR3 is TGTGCCAGCTCACCACCAGGACAGACCAACTATGGCTACACCTTC. This chain links TRBV18 with TRBJ1-2, with TRBD1 as a possible D gene (6 bases). Trimming pared 0 bases from V and 2 bases from J, leaving 10 bases between. Germline CDR1 KGHSH, CDR2 LQKENI. There are 15 residues in the CDR3.

The chain combines TRBV28 with TRBJ1-1; the match to TRBD1 covers 9 bases. The J segment lost 1 base and the V segment lost 2 bases, leaving 2 bases of the junction unmatched. The CDR3 spans 15 residues. CDR1 is MDHEN and CDR2 is SYDVKM in the germline V gene. The CDR3, as DNA: TGTGCCAGCAGTTTACCGGGACAGGGGAACACTGAAGCTTTCTTT. This codes for CASSLPGQGNTEAFF.

The chain links TRBV6-6 to TRBJ2-2; 7 bases fit TRBD2. Unmatched junction bases numbered 2, after V lost 7 bases and J lost 6 bases. The CDR3 is 12 residues long. Germline loops: CDR1 MNHNY, CDR2 SVGAGI (reference sequence). CDR3 sequence (DNA): TGTGCCAGCAAGGGGAGGGCCGGGGAGCTGTTTTTT. Translating it yields CASKGRAGELFF.

The rearrangement joins TRBV5-5 to TRBJ1-3, with 9 positions matching TRBD1. V shed 4 bases, J shed 2 bases, and the junction held 4 bases outside the gene matches. CDR1 is SGHKS and CDR2 is YYEKEE in the germline V gene (reference sequence). The CDR3 is made up of 15 amino acids. CDR3 sequence reads: CASSPGTGTGNTIYF. The CDR3 DNA is TGTGCCAGCAGCCCGGGGACAGGGACTGGAAACACCATATATTTT.

Concerning this clone: The same CDR3 is also encoded by other DNA sequences in this sample. J is TRBJ1-1 and V is TRBV30; unclear D gene. The CDR3 length is 13 residues. Trimming left V 1 base short and J 1 base short, with 7 bases between. The germline CDR1 and CDR2 sequences are GTSNPN and SVGIG (reference sequence). The CDR3: CAWSARGNTEAFF. The CDR3 DNA sequence: TGTGCCTGGAGTGCACGGGGGAACACTGAAGCTTTCTTT.

The rearrangement links TRBV6-5 to TRBJ2-1, with TRBD2 as a possible D gene (6 bases). The CDR3 has 15 residues. The V end lost 4 bases, the J end lost 0 bases, and 10 bases lay between the germline ends. Germline V CDR1 and CDR2: MNHEY, SVGAGI. Here the CDR3 reads CASSSRGSSYNEQFF. CDR3 nucleotide sequence: TGTGCCAGCAGTTCCCGGGGGAGCTCCTACAATGAGCAGTTCTTC.

This clone appeared once. The V gene is TRBV5-4, the J gene TRBJ2-5; 13 bases map to TRBD2. V shed 0 bases and J 5 bases; nucleotides not matched to a gene: 4. In germline, CDR1 is SGHNT, CDR2 YYREEE (reference sequence). This CDR3 is built from 16 residues. Written as DNA, the CDR3 is TGTGCCAGCAGCTTGGGTGGACTAGCGGGAGCTGAGACCCAGTACTTC. It specifies CASSLGGLAGAETQYF.

This clone was counted a single time. This sequence joins TRBV19 and TRBJ2-7, with 8 bases fitting TRBD1. This CDR3 is 12 amino acids long. The V segment lost 8 bases and the J segment 5 bases; nucleotides outside the gene matches: 5. CDR1 and CDR2 from the germline V gene are LNHDA and SQIVND (reference sequence). CDR3 region: CASSGGYHEQYF. Here the CDR3 DNA reads TGTGCCAGTTCAGGGGGCTACCACGAGCAGTACTTC.

This chain connects TRBV28 to TRBJ2-2; D is unclear. V lost 1 base to trimming and J lost 6 bases, with 3 bases between them. CDR1 is MDHEN and CDR2 is SYDVKM in the germline V gene. The CDR3 totals 12 residues. Here the CDR3 DNA reads TGTGCCAGCAGTTTATTAGCCGGGGAGCTGTTTTTT. It yields the protein CASSLLAGELFF.